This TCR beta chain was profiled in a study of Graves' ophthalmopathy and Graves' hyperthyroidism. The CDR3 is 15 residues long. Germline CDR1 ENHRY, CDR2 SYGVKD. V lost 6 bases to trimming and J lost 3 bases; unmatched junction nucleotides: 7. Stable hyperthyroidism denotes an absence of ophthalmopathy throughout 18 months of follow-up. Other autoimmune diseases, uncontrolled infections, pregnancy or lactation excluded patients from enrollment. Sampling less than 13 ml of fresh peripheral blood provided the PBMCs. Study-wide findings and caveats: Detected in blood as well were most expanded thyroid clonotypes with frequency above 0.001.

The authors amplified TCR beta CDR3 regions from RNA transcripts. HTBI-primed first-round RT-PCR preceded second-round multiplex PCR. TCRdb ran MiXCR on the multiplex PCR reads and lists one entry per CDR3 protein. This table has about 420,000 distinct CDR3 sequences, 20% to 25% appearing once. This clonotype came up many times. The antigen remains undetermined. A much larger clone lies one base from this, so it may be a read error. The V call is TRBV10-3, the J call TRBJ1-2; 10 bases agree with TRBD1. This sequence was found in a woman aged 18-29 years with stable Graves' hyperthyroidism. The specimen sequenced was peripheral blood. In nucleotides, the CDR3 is TGTGCCATCAGGGGACAGGGGTCAGCTGACTATGGCTACACCTTC. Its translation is CAIRGQGSADYGYTF.